This T cell receptor (beta chain) originates from a study of T-cell reconstitution after alpha-beta-depleted transplantation in children. V shed 1 base and J shed 1 base, with 13 bases lying between them. Germline V lookup: CDR1 SGHAT, CDR2 FQNNGV. The CDR3 contains 16 residues. Study-level results: About two months after transplant, alpha-beta T cells reportedly came from several hundred expanded graft clones. At day 60, the high TCRbeta diversity found in some patients originated from recipient T cells and thymic progenitors that had survived. From newly produced T cells came most of the T-cell counts and diversity one year after transplant.

Construction of the TCRbeta library involved unique molecular identifiers. TCRdb re-called the PCR reads with MiXCR, one entry per CDR3 protein. There are 70,000 to 95,000 distinct CDR3 sequences in the sample; roughly 20% occur only once, and 51% lies in the top ten. This clonotype appeared a few times. What it recognizes is unknown. This TCR derives from a male patient aged 2-15 years who had a stem cell transplant for acute lymphoblastic leukemia, so the T cells may come from the graft donor. This chain connects TRBV11-2 to TRBJ1-1; maybe TRBD1 (5 bases). Sequenced material: PBMCs, mostly from graft donor cells, taken 360 days after TCRalphabeta/CD19-depleted stem cell transplant. The CDR3 protein is CASSLVSGGRNTEAFF. CDR3 nucleotides: TGTGCCAGCAGCTTAGTGTCGGGGGGGAGGAACACTGAAGCTTTCTTT.